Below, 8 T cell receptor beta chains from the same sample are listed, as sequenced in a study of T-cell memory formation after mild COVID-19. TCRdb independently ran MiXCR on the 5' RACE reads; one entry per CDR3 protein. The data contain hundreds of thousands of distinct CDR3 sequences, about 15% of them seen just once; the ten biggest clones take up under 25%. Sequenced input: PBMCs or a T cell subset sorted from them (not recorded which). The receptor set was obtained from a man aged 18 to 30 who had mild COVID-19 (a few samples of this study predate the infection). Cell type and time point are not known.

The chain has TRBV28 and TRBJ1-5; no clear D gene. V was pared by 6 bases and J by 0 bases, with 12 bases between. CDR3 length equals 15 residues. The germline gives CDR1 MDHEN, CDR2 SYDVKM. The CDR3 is CASSFQGYSNQPQHF. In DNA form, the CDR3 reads TGTGCCAGCAGCTTCCAAGGATATAGCAATCAGCCCCAGCATTTT.

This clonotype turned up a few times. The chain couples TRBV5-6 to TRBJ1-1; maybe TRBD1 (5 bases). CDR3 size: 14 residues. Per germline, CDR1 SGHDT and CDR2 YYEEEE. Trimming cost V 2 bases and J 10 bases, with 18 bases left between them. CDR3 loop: CASSFGAQSQGAFF. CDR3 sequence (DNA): TGTGCCAGCAGCTTTGGAGCCCAATCCCAGGGAGCTTTCTTT.

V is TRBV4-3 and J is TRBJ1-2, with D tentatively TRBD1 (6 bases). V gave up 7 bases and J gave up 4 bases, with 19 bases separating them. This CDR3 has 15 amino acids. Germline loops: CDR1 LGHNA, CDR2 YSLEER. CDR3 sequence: CASTPGQPGGYGYTF. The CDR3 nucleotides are TGCGCCAGCACCCCAGGACAGCCCGGGGGCTATGGCTACACCTTC.

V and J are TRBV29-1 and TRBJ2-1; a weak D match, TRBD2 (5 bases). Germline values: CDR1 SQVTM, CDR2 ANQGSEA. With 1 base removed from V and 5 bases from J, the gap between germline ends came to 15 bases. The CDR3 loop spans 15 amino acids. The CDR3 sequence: CSVEAVAREDNEQFF. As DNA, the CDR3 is TGCAGCGTTGAAGCAGTAGCGAGGGAAGACAATGAGCAGTTCTTC.

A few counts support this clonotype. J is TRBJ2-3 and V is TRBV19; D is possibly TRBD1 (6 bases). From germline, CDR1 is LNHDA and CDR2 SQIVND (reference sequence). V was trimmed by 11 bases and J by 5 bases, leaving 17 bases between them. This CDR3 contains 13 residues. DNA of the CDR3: TGTGCCCATTCTCAGGGGACAAGAGATACGCAGTATTTT. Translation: CAHSQGTRDTQYF.

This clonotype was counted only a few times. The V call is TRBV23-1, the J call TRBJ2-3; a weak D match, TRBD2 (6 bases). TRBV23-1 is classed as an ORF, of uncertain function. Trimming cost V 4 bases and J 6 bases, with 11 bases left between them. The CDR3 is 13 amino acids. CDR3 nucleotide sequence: TGCGCCAGCAGTCCCCCTAGCGATGATACGCAGTATTTT. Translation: CASSPPSDDTQYF.

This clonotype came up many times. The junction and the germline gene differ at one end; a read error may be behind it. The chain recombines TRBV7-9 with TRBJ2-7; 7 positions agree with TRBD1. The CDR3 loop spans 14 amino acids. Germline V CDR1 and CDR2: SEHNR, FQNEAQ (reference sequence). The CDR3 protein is CASSSIYPTGESSF. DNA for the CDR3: TGTGCCAGCAGCTCAATTTACCCCACAGGGGAATCTAGCTTC.

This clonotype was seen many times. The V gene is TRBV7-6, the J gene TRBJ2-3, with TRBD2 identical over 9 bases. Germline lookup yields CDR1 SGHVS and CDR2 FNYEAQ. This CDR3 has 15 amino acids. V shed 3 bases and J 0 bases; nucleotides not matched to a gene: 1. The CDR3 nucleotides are TGTGCCAGCAGCTTTAGCGGGGGTAGCACAGATACGCAGTATTTT. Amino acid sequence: CASSFSGGSTDTQYF.